This section outlines one T cell receptor (beta chain) sequence together with its context. Antigen specificity is unknown. A sample-barcoded 5' primer and a J-beta primer mix were used in a second PCR of about 7 to 12 cycles. Every cDNA molecule carried a tag from a template-switch adaptor bearing 12 random nucleotides. TCRdb analysed the 5' RACE reads with MiXCR anew, one entry per CDR3 protein. The sample has approximately 730,000 distinct CDR3 sequences; less than 70% are singletons. This entry belongs to a study of blood T cells in healthy people across ages. The CDR3 is 14 amino acids. V was pared by 4 bases and J by 4 bases, with 13 bases between. Germline-derived CDR1 and CDR2 are SEHNR and FQNEAQ (reference sequence). Study-wide findings and caveats: Donors of long life had a larger count of naive CD4+ cells and greater diversity than aged donors. Roughly linearly, TCR beta diversity per million T cells fell as age increased.

The gene calls are TRBV7-9 and TRBJ1-2, with TRBD1 as a possible D gene (6 bases). The specimen sequenced was blood. This clonotype originated in a man aged 80 or over in good health. The CDR3 is CASSCSTGPYGYTF. In DNA form, the CDR3 reads TGTGCCAGCAGCTGTTCGACAGGACCCTATGGCTACACCTTC.